This T cell receptor (beta chain) was sequenced during a study of cytomegalovirus exposure and HLA in healthy donors. This CDR3 is built from 13 residues. The V and J ends lost 6 bases and 6 bases, in that order; junction bases with no gene match: 4. Germline CDR1 and CDR2: MNHNS and SASEGT. Sequencing was performed with immunoSEQ multiplex PCR; in TCRdb, only in-frame clones are kept and a portion is missing. The table has 100,000 to 150,000 clones, about 91% seen once; the top ten hold 1.1%. It was the 120-subject validation cohort, separate from the approximately 700-subject first cohort, to which the donors belonged.

This chain uses TRBV6-1 with TRBJ2-1; 8 bases are shared with TRBD1. What was sequenced was PBMCs. The source is a woman aged 18-35 years in good health and CMV-seronegative. CDR3 DNA sequence: TGTGCCAGCAGGGGGACAGGAAGCAATGAGCAGTTCTTC. Residues: CASRGTGSNEQFF.